The rows below give T cell receptor beta chains drawn from one sample of a study of T-cell memory formation after mild COVID-19. TCRdb re-called the 5' RACE reads with MiXCR, one entry per CDR3 protein. Seen here are some 150,000 distinct CDR3 sequences, over 6% observed once, and the top ten hold about 2%. Material for sequencing was PBMCs or a T cell subset sorted from them (not recorded which). The receptor source for this set is an adult woman who had mild COVID-19 (a few samples of this study predate the infection). Cell type and time point are not known. Each CDR3 is given with its conserved first and last residue. D genes are given only for firm matches. Some rows have no size entry. The others give once, few or many, or a class for an expanded clone.

v_gene	abundance	d_gene	j_gene	CDR3nt	CDR3aa
TRBV4-3	-	-	TRBJ1-1	TGCGCCAGCAGCCAAGATCTTGGATCTGAAGCTTTCTTT	CASSQDLGSEAFF
TRBV5-5	many	-	TRBJ2-3	TGTGCCAGCAGCCCGCCTCGAACAGATACGCAGTATTTT	CASSPPRTDTQYF
TRBV5-1	many	TRBD2	TRBJ2-1	TGCGCCAGCAGCCCAGTAGCGGGGGGGTCCTACAATGAGCAGTTCTTC	CASSPVAGGSYNEQFF
TRBV6-5	-	TRBD2	TRBJ2-3	TGTGCCAGCAGGACTAGCGGCCCAGATACGCAGTATTTT	CASRTSGPDTQYF
TRBV11-3	-	TRBD2	TRBJ2-5	TGTGCCAGCAGCTTAAGCGGGGCGCAAGGGACCCAGTACTTC	CASSLSGAQGTQYF
TRBV5-1	-	-	TRBJ2-5	TGCGCCAGCAGCACCCAGGACAGATCTGAGACCCAGTACTTC	CASSTQDRSETQYF
TRBV6-1	-	-	TRBJ2-7	TGTGCCAGCAGGGAAGAAGGTGGCAGCCTGGGCGAGCAGTACTTC	CASREEGGSLGEQYF
TRBV5-1	-	-	TRBJ2-3	TGCGCCAGCAGCTTCGAACTGCTCACAGATACGCAGTATTTT	CASSFELLTDTQYF
TRBV7-9	-	-	TRBJ2-3	TGTGCCAGCAGCTTAGAGCGGTTCGCAGATACGCAGTATTTT	CASSLERFADTQYF
TRBV5-1	few	-	TRBJ1-1	TGCGCCAGCAGCTTGATAGGGGGGAATGAAGCTTTCTTT	CASSLIGGNEAFF
TRBV7-3	many	TRBD1	TRBJ2-3	TGTGCCAGCAGCCCAAGACAGGGCCCCACAGATACGCAGTATTTT	CASSPRQGPTDTQYF
TRBV4-2	few	-	TRBJ2-7	TGTGCCAGCAGCCAAGGGGAGGCGTACGAGCAGTACTTC	CASSQGEAYEQYF
TRBV12-3/TRBV12-4	many	-	TRBJ1-1	TGTGCCAGCAGTTTAGCCGGGCAGGGTTACACTGAAGCTTTCTTT	CASSLAGQGYTEAFF
TRBV6-2/TRBV6-3	few	TRBD2	TRBJ2-7	TGTGCCAGCAGTTACAGAGTCGGGGGGTACGAGCAGTACTTC	CASSYRVGGYEQYF
TRBV6-2/TRBV6-3	-	TRBD2	TRBJ2-5	TGTGCCAGCAGTTTCCCCCGACTAGCGGGGGGCCAAGAGACCCAGTACTTC	CASSFPRLAGGQETQYF
TRBV7-2	few	TRBD2	TRBJ2-3	TGTGCCAGCAGCCCCGGACTAGCAAGGACAGATACGCAGTATTTT	CASSPGLARTDTQYF
TRBV30	many	-	TRBJ2-1	TGTGCCTGGGAGGGACTTGCCTCCTACAATGAGCAGTTCTTC	CAWEGLASYNEQFF
TRBV12-3/TRBV12-4	many	TRBD1	TRBJ2-6	TGTGCCAGCAGATTGACAGGGGAAACTGGGGCCAACGTCCTGACTTTC	CASRLTGETGANVLTF
TRBV15	-	-	TRBJ2-5	TGTGCCACCAGCCGTCCCGGGGAGACCCAGTACTTC	CATSRPGETQYF
TRBV15	-	-	TRBJ2-3	TGTGCCACCAGCAGAGAAGGGGGACCCACAGATACGCAGTATTTT	CATSREGGPTDTQYF
TRBV7-8	few	TRBD1	TRBJ2-1	TGTGCCAGCAGTCTACCCCGGACAGGCTACAATGAGCAGTTCTTC	CASSLPRTGYNEQFF
TRBV11-3	-	-	TRBJ2-7	TGTGCCAGCAGCGGGGGTTGGGATTACGAGCAGTACTTC	CASSGGWDYEQYF
TRBV18	few	TRBD1	TRBJ2-5	TGTGCCAGCTCCGGGACAGAACAAGAGACCCAGTACTTC	CASSGTEQETQYF
TRBV11-3	-	TRBD1	TRBJ2-7	TGTGCCAGCAGCCAGGGGACAGGGAGGACAAAGCAGTACTTC	CASSQGTGRTKQYF
TRBV6-2/TRBV6-3	many	TRBD2	TRBJ2-7	TGTGCCAGCAGTGCCGGGACTAGCGGGACCTACGAGCAGTACTTC	CASSAGTSGTYEQYF
TRBV19	few	-	TRBJ2-4	TGTGCCTGCCGAACCGTTCCCGGGGCTAACATTCAGTACTTC	CACRTVPGANIQYF
TRBV7-2	few	TRBD2	TRBJ2-7	TGTGCCAGCAGCTTAGGCCCGGGACTAGGCTCCTACGAGCAGTACTTC	CASSLGPGLGSYEQYF
TRBV20-1	many	-	TRBJ1-1	TGCAGTGCTAGAGGGGTGACGAACACTGAAGCTTTCTTT	CSARGVTNTEAFF
TRBV3-1	many	-	TRBJ1-2	TGTGCCAGCAGCCTTGGACCCCCAGACTATGGCTACACCTTC	CASSLGPPDYGYTF
TRBV3-1	-	-	TRBJ1-5	TGTGCCAGCAGCCCACAGAACAGCAATCAGCCCCAGCATTTT	CASSPQNSNQPQHF
TRBV5-1	many	-	TRBJ1-2	TGCGCCAGCAGCTCGAGTCAGGGGTCTCTTAATGGCTACACCTTC	CASSSSQGSLNGYTF
TRBV5-1	few	TRBD2	TRBJ2-1	TGCGCCAGCAGCTTGGCCCTGGTAGCGGGAGGGGCGGATGAGCAGTTCTTC	CASSLALVAGGADEQFF
TRBV7-9	few	-	TRBJ2-5	TGTGCCAGCAGCCTAGGGACCACTAAGGCCGAGACCCAGTACTTC	CASSLGTTKAETQYF
TRBV7-3	many	TRBD2	TRBJ2-1	TGTGCCAGCAGCTACGTAGCGGGCTATGAGCAGTTCTTC	CASSYVAGYEQFF
TRBV30	many	-	TRBJ1-5	TGTGCCTGGAGTACGGGGGGCGAGAGGCCCCAGCATTTT	CAWSTGGERPQHF
TRBV7-2	few	-	TRBJ2-7	TGTGCCAGCAGCTTAGTATTAGGGTTGATCGCCTACGAGCAGTACTTC	CASSLVLGLIAYEQYF
TRBV4-3	few	-	TRBJ1-6	TGCGCCAGCAGCCAAGGGTCAGTCGGGGATAGGACCTATAATTCACCCCTCCACTTT	CASSQGSVGDRTYNSPLHF
TRBV12-3/TRBV12-4	many	-	TRBJ2-3	TGTGCCAGCAGTTTATCGGCAGATACGCAGTATTTT	CASSLSADTQYF
TRBV15	-	TRBD2	TRBJ2-7	TGTGCCACCAGCAGAGTTCCCCCAGCGGGGGCCCCCTACGAGCAGTACTTC	CATSRVPPAGAPYEQYF
TRBV20-1	few	TRBD1	TRBJ1-2	TGCAGTGCGACCCAGGGGGCGACATTCTTC	CSATQGATFF
TRBV6-2/TRBV6-3	-	-	TRBJ2-5	TGTGCCAGCAAGGATACCAGCCGCGAGACCCAGTACTTC	CASKDTSRETQYF
TRBV4-1	many	-	TRBJ2-7	TGCGCCAGCAGCCCAATCCAGGGGTTCCTCTACGAGCAGTACTTC	CASSPIQGFLYEQYF
TRBV6-2/TRBV6-3	many	TRBD1	TRBJ1-1	TGTGCCAGCGCCCGGGACAGACAGACTGAAGCTTTCTTT	CASARDRQTEAFF
TRBV4-1	many	-	TRBJ1-2	TGCGCCAGCAGCCAAGAACTTGGCCGGATCTATGGCTACACCTTC	CASSQELGRIYGYTF
TRBV3-1	-	-	TRBJ1-2	TGTGCCAGCAGCCCACAAGCTCTGGTCCCCTATGGCTACACCTTC	CASSPQALVPYGYTF
TRBV12-3/TRBV12-4	many	-	TRBJ2-3	TGTGCCAGCAGTTTAGCGGGTAGAAACACAGATACGCAGTATTTT	CASSLAGRNTDTQYF
TRBV7-2	few	TRBD2	TRBJ2-4	TGTGCCAGCAGCTTAGGAGGGACTAGCGGGGGAAACATTCAGTACTTC	CASSLGGTSGGNIQYF
TRBV5-5	many	-	TRBJ2-4	TGTGCCAGCAGCCCCGGACACCAGCTAGCCAAAAACATTCAGTACTTC	CASSPGHQLAKNIQYF
TRBV5-1	many	TRBD1	TRBJ2-7	TGCGCCAGCAGCTCGGGACAGAACGAGCAGTACTTC	CASSSGQNEQYF
TRBV6-2/TRBV6-3	many	-	TRBJ2-5	TGTGCCAGCAGTTACGGGGCGGGGACCCAGTACTTC	CASSYGAGTQYF
TRBV27	many	-	TRBJ1-6	TGTGCCAGCAGAGGCGGGGTGGGGATCATTTCACCCCTCCACTTT	CASRGGVGIISPLHF
TRBV5-6	many	TRBD2	TRBJ2-1	TGTGCCAGCAGCTTACCTAGCGGGCGGTCGTGGGAGCAGTTCTTC	CASSLPSGRSWEQFF
TRBV10-3	few	TRBD2	TRBJ2-7	TGTGCCATCAGCGCCCACACCGCGACGGGACTAGCGGGGAACTACGAGCAGTACTTC	CAISAHTATGLAGNYEQYF
TRBV10-3	many	TRBD2	TRBJ2-3	TGTGCCATCAGTGAAGCTAGCGGGGGGAAAGGAGATACGCAGTATTTT	CAISEASGGKGDTQYF
TRBV24-1	many	TRBD1	TRBJ2-3	TGTGCCACCGGACAGGGGGCTCTACGCACAGATACGCAGTATTTT	CATGQGALRTDTQYF